These 8 T cell receptor beta chains share one sample of origin, sequenced in a study of T cells in tuberculosis. Sequencing was performed with immunoSEQ multiplex PCR; in TCRdb, only in-frame clones are kept and a portion is missing. Seen here are around 30,000 clones, more than 80% observed once, and the top ten hold around 4.6%. Sequenced sample: PBMCs. These TCRs come from a donor between 5 and 29 years old with latent tuberculosis or without tuberculosis infection.

V and J are TRBV18 and TRBJ1-1; D not resolved. Per germline, CDR1 KGHSH and CDR2 LQKENI. The CDR3 totals 17 residues. The V and J ends lost 2 bases and 4 bases respectively, with 20 bases between them. The CDR3 is CASSPGAAKGHGTEAFF. The CDR3 nucleotides read TGTGCCAGCTCACCAGGAGCGGCCAAAGGGCACGGCACTGAAGCTTTCTTT.

The chain employs TRBV18 and TRBJ1-5; 7 nucleotides agree with TRBD1. Trimming removed 6 bases from V and 5 bases from J; junction bases left unmatched: 4. The CDR3 runs to 13 residues. Germline assignment: CDR1 KGHSH and CDR2 LQKENI. CDR3 sequence (DNA): TGTGCCAGCTCCTGGGACAGTCATCAGCCCCAGCATTTT. This translates into CASSWDSHQPQHF. Based on the CDR3 plus reference TRBV18 and TRBJ1-5, the full variable domain is NAGVMQNPRHLVRRRGQEARLRCSPMKGHSHVYWYRQLPEEGLKFMVYLQKENIIDESGMPKERFSAEFPKEGPSILRIQQVVRGDSAAYFCASSWDSHQPQHFGDGTRLSIL.

The rearrangement uses TRBV29-1 and TRBJ2-1, with TRBD2 identical over 7 bases. CDR1 and CDR2 (germline): SQVTM, ANQGSEA. This CDR3 is 14 amino acids long. The trim removed 3 bases at V and 3 bases at J, leaving 5 bases unmatched. This CDR3 is CSVDPSGYYNEQFF. In DNA, the CDR3 is TGCAGCGTTGATCCTAGCGGCTACTACAATGAGCAGTTCTTC.

The rearrangement links TRBV6-5 to TRBJ1-5; D call uncertain. Trimming cost V 8 bases and J 6 bases, with 14 bases left between them. The CDR3 extends over 13 amino acids. CDR1 and CDR2 from the germline V gene are MNHEY and SVGAGI. CDR3 amino acids: CASGQRVSQPQHF. The CDR3 DNA is TGTGCCAGCGGCCAGCGCGTGAGTCAGCCCCAGCATTTT.

The CDR3 loop is CASSQEGTGNDNEQFF. For the CDR3, the DNA is TGCGCCAGCAGCCAAGAAGGGACTGGGAATGACAATGAGCAGTTCTTC. J is TRBJ2-1 and V is TRBV4-3; weak D call: TRBD2 (6 bases). The CDR3 loop spans 16 amino acids. Germline V gene data show CDR1 as LGHNA and CDR2 as YSLEER. Trimming left V 0 bases short and J 5 bases short, with 14 bases between.

This chain joins TRBV4-2 and TRBJ2-1; D unclear. CDR1 LGHNA and CDR2 YNFKEQ come from the germline V gene. The CDR3 totals 13 residues. V was cut by 4 bases and J by 10 bases, with 14 bases left in between. CDR3 amino acids: CASSPTQVLEQFF. The CDR3 DNA is TGTGCCAGCAGCCCGACGCAGGTTTTAGAGCAGTTCTTC.

This clone has a single count. J is TRBJ1-5 and V is TRBV6-7, with 9 bases fitting TRBD1. TRBV6-7 is labeled an ORF, and its function is uncertain. The ends lost 8 bases at V and 2 bases at J; junction bases unmatched: 7. The CDR3 is made up of 15 amino acids. CDR3 protein: CASWEQGACNQPQHF. In DNA, the CDR3 is TGTGCCAGCTGGGAACAGGGGGCGTGCAATCAGCCCCAGCATTTT.

This chain joins TRBV18 and TRBJ2-7, with D hard to call. Trimming pared 8 bases from V and 3 bases from J, leaving 11 bases between. This CDR3 comprises 12 residues. CDR1 KGHSH and CDR2 LQKENI come from the germline V gene. The CDR3 loop reads CASRRRYYEQYF. The CDR3 nucleotides read TGTGCCAGCCGGCGCAGGTACTACGAGCAGTACTTC.